A single sample gave rise to the 14 T cell receptor beta chains below, sequenced in a study of shared clonotypes between healthy human individuals. Only in-frame clones appear in the TCRdb table, and some are missing; sequencing was by immunoSEQ multiplex PCR. The sample contains some 1.5 million clones, 98% of which appear only once. Sequencing input: naive CD4+ T cells sorted from blood. Subset meaning: CD45RA+ positively selected. These receptors all come from a man aged 25 to 45 in good health.

CDR3 coding DNA: TGTGCCAGCAGCCCCACGAGGGGGAAGTACGAGCAGTACTTC. Translation gives CASSPTRGKYEQYF. The chain links TRBV7-9 to TRBJ2-7; possibly TRBD1 for D (6 bases). CDR1 SEHNR and CDR2 FQNEAQ come from the germline V gene (reference sequence). The CDR3 is 14 residues long. V dropped 5 bases and J dropped 4 bases, with 15 bases sitting between them.

This rearrangement joins TRBV28 to TRBJ2-5; D tentatively reads TRBD1 or TRBD2 (5 bases each). This CDR3 is 12 amino acids long. V was pared by 10 bases and J by 3 bases, with 12 bases between. Germline V lookup: CDR1 MDHEN, CDR2 SYDVKM. This chain's CDR3 is CATGTWKETQYF. DNA of the CDR3: TGTGCCACGGGGACGTGGAAAGAGACCCAGTACTTC.

The rearrangement joins TRBV12-5 to TRBJ2-2; TRBD2 agrees at 14 bases. Trimming cost V 5 bases and J 6 bases; bases outside gene matches: 5. The CDR3 is 16 amino acids. Germline V lookup: CDR1 LGHNT, CDR2 FRNRAP. The CDR3 DNA sequence: TGTGCTAGTGGTCCTGGACTAGCGGGAGGACCCGGGGAGCTGTTTTTT. It yields the protein CASGPGLAGGPGELFF.

J is TRBJ2-1 and V is TRBV9, with 9 bases fitting TRBD2. The V segment lost 4 bases and the J segment 4 bases; nucleotides outside the gene matches: 9. Germline values: CDR1 SGDLS, CDR2 YYNGEE. The CDR3 has 16 amino acids. The DNA for the CDR3 is TGTGCCAGCAGCCTAGCGGGACTACCGAAATACAATGAGCAGTTCTTC. Its translation is CASSLAGLPKYNEQFF.

This clone was picked up one time. The same CDR3 also results from other DNA sequences found in this sample. The chain joins TRBV5-1 to TRBJ2-3; D is undetermined. Between the trimmed V and J ends, which lost 0 bases and 1 base, there was a span of 9 bases. CDR3 length equals 15 residues. Per germline, CDR1 SGHRS and CDR2 YFSETQ. CDR3 amino acids: CASSLALAGTDTQYF. CDR3 DNA sequence: TGCGCCAGCAGCTTGGCGCTGGCGGGCACAGATACGCAGTATTTT.

This chain joins TRBV28 and TRBJ1-2; D not resolved. Trimming pared 8 bases from V and 2 bases from J, leaving 15 bases between. CDR3 length: 14 amino acids. Germline V gene data show CDR1 as MDHEN and CDR2 as SYDVKM. CDR3 protein: CASYSLLDNYGYTF. The DNA for the CDR3 is TGTGCCAGCTACAGTTTACTGGACAACTATGGCTACACCTTC.

The V and J genes are TRBV15 and TRBJ2-3; D unclear. V was clipped by 1 base and J by 1 base, with 12 bases between them. Germline CDR1 and CDR2: LNHNV and YYDKDF (reference sequence). This CDR3 has 16 amino acids. Written as DNA, the CDR3 is TGTGCCACCAGCAGAGCCGGACCCTGGGGCACAGATACGCAGTATTTT. It encodes CATSRAGPWGTDTQYF. The complete variable domain, with remaining parts taken from reference TRBV15 and TRBJ2-3, reads DAMVIQNPRYQVTQFGKPVTLSCSQTLNHNVMYWYQQKSSQAPKLLFHYYDKDFNNEADTPDNFQSRRPNTSFCFLDIRSPGLGDTAMYLCATSRAGPWGTDTQYFGPGTRLTVL.

The J gene is TRBJ1-2, the V gene TRBV6-1, with D perhaps matching TRBD1 (6 bases). Germline-derived CDR1 and CDR2 are MNHNS and SASEGT. Trimming pared 9 bases from V and 4 bases from J, leaving 21 bases between. This CDR3 comprises 15 residues. The CDR3 coding sequence is TGTGCCAGATGGGAACCGGGACAAGGACCCTATGGCTACACCTTC. It is translated as CARWEPGQGPYGYTF.

The chain uses TRBV10-2 and TRBJ1-2, with D unclear. Germline V gene sequence: CDR1 WSHSY, CDR2 SAAADI. The CDR3 runs to 14 residues. V lost 2 bases, J lost 10 bases, and 17 bases lay in between. CDR3 protein: CASSEDPTSLAYTF. The CDR3 bases are TGCGCCAGCAGTGAGGACCCGACAAGCCTTGCCTACACCTTC.

The chain has TRBV7-6 and TRBJ2-5; D is perhaps TRBD1 (6 bases). The length of the CDR3 is 16 residues. V was cut by 6 bases and J by 0 bases, with 17 bases left in between. CDR1 and CDR2 (germline): SGHVS, FNYEAQ. CDR3 sequence reads: CASSLSGGQHQETQYF. In DNA, the CDR3 is TGTGCCAGCAGTCTGTCCGGAGGACAGCACCAAGAGACCCAGTACTTC.

This chain joins TRBV5-4 and TRBJ1-4; TRBD1 matches at 9 bases. V shed 0 bases, J shed 7 bases, and the junction held 7 bases outside the gene matches. Germline CDR1 SGHNT, CDR2 YYREEE (reference sequence). This CDR3 has 16 amino acids. Written as DNA, the CDR3 is TGTGCCAGCAGCTTGGCCCACTCGACAGGGGGTGAAAAACTGTTTTTT. Translating it yields CASSLAHSTGGEKLFF.

The chain is built from TRBV7-8 and TRBJ2-7; a weak D match, TRBD2 (5 bases). V was trimmed by 5 bases and J by 0 bases, leaving 14 bases between them. There are 15 residues in the CDR3. Germline V gene lookup returns CDR1 SGHVS and CDR2 FQNEAQ. The CDR3: CASSTRGPSSYEQYF. The CDR3 bases are TGTGCCAGCAGCACTAGAGGGCCGAGCTCCTACGAGCAGTACTTC. Supplemented by reference TRBV7-8 and TRBJ2-7, the full variable domain reads GAGVSQSPRYKVAKRGQDVALRCDPISGHVSLFWYQQALGQGPEFLTYFQNEAQLDKSGLPSDRFFAERPEGSVSTLKIQRTQQEDSAVYLCASSTRGPSSYEQYFGPGTRLTVT.

The chain couples TRBV11-2 to TRBJ1-1, with 7 positions matching TRBD1. The CDR3 spans 15 residues. The germline CDR1 and CDR2 sequences are SGHAT and FQNNGV. The V segment lost 4 bases and the J segment 1 base; nucleotides outside the gene matches: 6. The CDR3 bases are TGTGCCAGCAGCTCACAGGGGCTGAGGAACACTGAAGCTTTCTTT. Translated, it gives CASSSQGLRNTEAFF. The whole variable domain, filled in from reference TRBV11-2 and TRBJ1-1, reads EAGVAQSPRYKIIEKRQSVAFWCNPISGHATLYWYQQILGQGPKLLIQFQNNGVVDDSQLPKDRFSAERLKGVDSTLKIQPAKLEDSAVYLCASSSQGLRNTEAFFGQGTRLTVV.

V is TRBV11-2 and J is TRBJ2-7; 14 bases fit TRBD2. The CDR3 is 19 amino acids. Unmatched junction bases numbered 7, after V lost 0 bases and J lost 0 bases. CDR1 is SGHAT and CDR2 is FQNNGV in the germline V gene. This CDR3 is CASSLEMTSGRVSSYEQYF. CDR3 nucleotide sequence: TGTGCCAGCAGCTTAGAAATGACTAGCGGGAGGGTTAGCTCCTACGAGCAGTACTTC.